Below, 2 T cell receptor beta chains from the same sample are listed, as sequenced in a study of blood T cells in healthy people across ages. A second roughly 6 to 12 cycle PCR used barcoded and J-beta primers. Via MiXCR, TCRdb re-called the 5' RACE reads, giving one row per CDR3 protein. The sample consists of about 680,000 distinct CDR3 sequences, 45% to 50% of them appearing once. What was sequenced was blood. These receptors all come from a woman aged 60-75 years in good health.

The chain uses TRBV5-1 and TRBJ2-5; D is perhaps TRBD1 (5 bases). Germline CDR1 SGHRS, CDR2 YFSETQ. V lost 1 base and J lost 4, with 11 bases in between. This CDR3 spans 14 amino acids. The CDR3 DNA follows: TGCGCCAGCAGCTTGACGACAGTCGTAGAGACCCAGTACTTC. Translated: CASSLTTVVETQYF.

This chain joins TRBV7-9 and TRBJ2-5; D possibly corresponds to TRBD1 (6 bases). The ends were cut back, 5 bases at V and 2 bases at J, with 18 bases in the middle. The CDR3 contains 16 residues. CDR1 and CDR2 from the germline V gene are SEHNR and FQNEAQ (reference sequence). The CDR3 DNA reads as TGTGCCAGCAGCCCCATCGACAGGCTCGTTCAAGAGACCCAGTACTTC. Translated: CASSPIDRLVQETQYF.